A selection of T cell receptor beta chains follows, all from one sample in a study of T cell responses to AZD1222 COVID-19 vaccine. Some clones are missing from TCRdb's copy, which holds only in-frame ones; the method was immunoSEQ multiplex PCR. The sample holds about 110,000 clones, approximately 90% seen once. This specimen consisted of peripheral blood, obtained on day 0 of MenACWY control vaccination. The source is an adult in good health. The CDR3 runs from the conserved cysteine through the conserved F or W. The order of the fields is J gene, V gene, clone size, D gene, CDR3 protein, CDR3 DNA. A D gene is named only where the DNA matches it firmly. Part of the rows lack a size; the others show once, few, many or a class for expanded clones.

j_gene: TRBJ1-2
v_gene: TRBV28
abundance: -
d_gene: TRBD1
CDR3aa: CASSPNAGQGGYGYTF
CDR3nt: TGTGCCAGCAGTCCTAATGCGGGACAGGGAGGCTATGGCTACACCTTC

j_gene: TRBJ1-2
v_gene: TRBV5-1
abundance: -
d_gene: -
CDR3aa: CASSLAVIYGYTF
CDR3nt: TGCGCCAGCAGCTTAGCAGTGATCTATGGCTACACCTTC

j_gene: TRBJ2-7
v_gene: TRBV7-2
abundance: once
d_gene: TRBD1
CDR3aa: CASRSGTGSYEQYF
CDR3nt: TGTGCCAGCAGGTCCGGGACAGGGTCCTACGAGCAGTACTTC

j_gene: TRBJ1-5
v_gene: TRBV7-9
abundance: -
d_gene: -
CDR3aa: CASSSDYSNQPQHF
CDR3nt: TGTGCCAGCAGTTCGGACTATAGCAATCAGCCCCAGCATTTT

j_gene: TRBJ1-2
v_gene: TRBV5-6
abundance: -
d_gene: -
CDR3aa: CASTLLGELNYGYTF
CDR3nt: TGTGCCAGCACCCTTCTGGGGGAACTTAACTATGGCTACACCTTC

j_gene: TRBJ1-4
v_gene: TRBV5-1
abundance: -
d_gene: TRBD1
CDR3aa: CASSTDRGGEKLFF
CDR3nt: TGCGCCAGCAGCACGGACAGGGGCGGTGAAAAACTGTTTTTT

j_gene: TRBJ2-7
v_gene: TRBV5-1
abundance: -
d_gene: TRBD1
CDR3aa: CASSLGGQGATYEQYF
CDR3nt: TGCGCCAGCAGCTTGGGGGGACAGGGCGCGACCTACGAGCAGTACTTC

j_gene: TRBJ1-2
v_gene: TRBV7-9
abundance: -
d_gene: -
CDR3aa: CASSSGLRRGYGYTF
CDR3nt: TGTGCCAGCAGCTCCGGGTTGAGGAGGGGCTATGGCTACACCTTC

j_gene: TRBJ2-7
v_gene: TRBV20-1
abundance: -
d_gene: -
CDR3aa: CSARLANEQYF
CDR3nt: TGCAGTGCTAGATTGGCGAACGAGCAGTACTTC

j_gene: TRBJ1-3
v_gene: TRBV5-4
abundance: -
d_gene: -
CDR3aa: CASSGAPTSGNTIYF
CDR3nt: TGTGCCAGCAGCGGGGCCCCGACCTCTGGAAACACCATATATTTT

j_gene: TRBJ1-4
v_gene: TRBV19
abundance: -
d_gene: TRBD1
CDR3aa: CASSSGTGDEKLFF
CDR3nt: TGTGCCAGTAGTTCTGGGACAGGGGATGAAAAACTGTTTTTT

j_gene: TRBJ1-6
v_gene: TRBV27
abundance: -
d_gene: -
CDR3aa: CASSPRGGSSPLHF
CDR3nt: TGTGCCAGCAGTCCCCGTGGAGGGAGCTCACCCCTCCACTTT

j_gene: TRBJ2-3
v_gene: TRBV20-1
abundance: -
d_gene: TRBD2
CDR3aa: CSASSSGGVSTDTQYF
CDR3nt: TGCAGTGCTAGTAGTAGCGGGGGGGTCAGCACAGATACGCAGTATTTT

j_gene: TRBJ1-4
v_gene: TRBV5-1
abundance: -
d_gene: -
CDR3aa: CASSPTGTPATNEKLFF
CDR3nt: TGCGCCAGCAGCCCAACCGGGACGCCGGCAACTAATGAAAAACTGTTTTTT

j_gene: TRBJ1-6
v_gene: TRBV27
abundance: few
d_gene: -
CDR3aa: CASSLLGRTNSPLHF
CDR3nt: TGTGCCAGCAGTTTACTCGGCAGGACTAATTCACCCCTCCACTTT

j_gene: TRBJ2-2
v_gene: TRBV5-1
abundance: once
d_gene: TRBD2
CDR3aa: CASSPRERGASTGELFF
CDR3nt: TGCGCCAGCAGCCCCCGGGAGCGGGGGGCCTCAACCGGGGAGCTGTTTTTT

j_gene: TRBJ2-3
v_gene: TRBV6-5
abundance: -
d_gene: TRBD2
CDR3aa: CASSRLAGGADTQYF
CDR3nt: TGTGCCAGCAGCAGACTAGCGGGGGGGGCGGATACGCAGTATTTT

j_gene: TRBJ2-1
v_gene: TRBV5-4
abundance: -
d_gene: -
CDR3aa: CASSLVGAGEQFF
CDR3nt: TGTGCCAGCAGCTTGGTGGGGGCGGGTGAGCAGTTCTTC

j_gene: TRBJ1-1
v_gene: TRBV30
abundance: -
d_gene: -
CDR3aa: CAWRGGGTEAFF
CDR3nt: TGTGCCTGGAGGGGAGGGGGCACTGAAGCTTTCTTT

j_gene: TRBJ2-1
v_gene: TRBV4-1
abundance: -
d_gene: TRBD1
CDR3aa: CASSPGVIDRGWNEQFF
CDR3nt: TGCGCCAGCAGCCCCGGGGTCATTGACAGGGGCTGGAATGAGCAGTTCTTC

j_gene: TRBJ1-5
v_gene: TRBV6-2/TRBV6-3
abundance: once
d_gene: TRBD1
CDR3aa: CASSKRPITGGNQPQHF
CDR3nt: TGTGCCAGCAGTAAGCGACCGATTACAGGGGGCAATCAGCCCCAGCATTTT

j_gene: TRBJ1-1
v_gene: TRBV7-9
abundance: -
d_gene: -
CDR3aa: CASSLAGVPNTEAFF
CDR3nt: TGTGCCAGCAGCTTAGCGGGGGTCCCGAACACTGAAGCTTTCTTT

j_gene: TRBJ1-1
v_gene: TRBV21-1
abundance: -
d_gene: -
CDR3aa: CASSKVAKVMNTEAFF
CDR3nt: TGTGCCAGCAGCAAGGTGGCGAAGGTAATGAACACTGAAGCTTTCTTT

j_gene: TRBJ2-2
v_gene: TRBV2
abundance: -
d_gene: -
CDR3aa: CASREGLIGGELFF
CDR3nt: TGTGCCAGCAGGGAGGGCCTTATTGGCGGGGAGCTGTTTTTT

j_gene: TRBJ1-2
v_gene: TRBV19
abundance: -
d_gene: -
CDR3aa: CGTFLYGYTF
CDR3nt: TGTGGAACTTTTCTCTATGGCTACACCTTC